These 27 T cell receptor beta chains share one sample of origin, sequenced in a study of regulatory T cells in long-lasting Graves disease. This sample's time point: newly diagnosed GD, antithyroid drugs for less than 3 months. PBMC-extracted RNA yielded the TCR library. Building of the TCR beta libraries involved iRepertoire HTBI primers and Arm-PCR of CDR3 regions. TCRdb processed the multiplex PCR reads anew with MiXCR; each CDR3 protein has one entry. The sample includes about 620,000 distinct CDR3 sequences, roughly 15% of them seen just once. The data were also submitted as part of a second study, on T cells in Graves' hyperthyroidism and ophthalmopathy.

The input for sequencing was peripheral blood mononuclear cells (PBMCs), taken at new diagnosis, from a patient treated with antithyroid drugs. The receptors stem from a woman aged 25 to 45 with Graves disease.

This clonotype has just a few counts. The chain recombines TRBV6-2 or TRBV6-3 with TRBJ1-6; no clear D gene. This CDR3 contains 15 residues. The V gene's germline CDR1 is MNHEY and CDR2 SVGEGT. Trimming removed 0 bases at V and 7 bases at J, with 10 bases between. The CDR3 DNA is TGTGCCAGCAGTTACTCGATACAGATGAATTCACCCCTCCACTTT. Encoded protein: CASSYSIQMNSPLHF.

This clonotype has just one count. J is TRBJ2-1 and V is TRBV19; 15 positions match TRBD2. V gave up 5 bases and J gave up 13 bases; unmatched junction bases: 9. The germline V gene has CDR1 LNHDA and CDR2 SQIVND (reference sequence). This CDR3 is built from 15 residues. The CDR3, as DNA: TGTGCCAGTAGTTCGGGACTAGCGGGAGGACCTCCCCAGTTCTTC. Protein sequence: CASSSGLAGGPPQFF.

This sequence joins TRBV5-1 and TRBJ2-7; D gene uncertain. The CDR3 has 11 residues. Germline lookup yields CDR1 SGHRS and CDR2 YFSETQ. Trimming pared 1 base from V and 5 bases from J, leaving 4 bases between. CDR3 in amino acids: CASSLLHEQYF. The CDR3 nucleotides read TGCGCCAGCAGCTTGCTCCACGAGCAGTACTTC.

The gene calls are TRBV7-6 and TRBJ1-2, with D unclear. There are 13 residues in the CDR3. CDR1 is SGHVS and CDR2 is FNYEAQ in the germline V gene. The V end was cut by 1 base, the J end by 7 bases, with 10 bases between. The CDR3 DNA is TGTGCCAGCAGCTTAGGCGGTCCCAGTGGCTACACCTTC. Protein product: CASSLGGPSGYTF.

The chain recombines TRBV12-3 or TRBV12-4 with TRBJ2-2, with 8 bases that match TRBD2. The CDR3 extends over 15 amino acids. The V and J ends lost 6 bases and 1 base, in that order; junction bases with no gene match: 4. In nucleotides, the CDR3 is TGTGCCAGCAGACGGGAGGGACTGAACACCGGGGAGCTGTTTTTT. Translating it yields CASRREGLNTGELFF.

At least ten counts were recorded for this clonotype. V is TRBV29-1 and J is TRBJ2-5, with 9 bases fitting TRBD2. The CDR3 is 14 amino acids. Germline CDR1 and CDR2: SQVTM and ANQGSEA. The J segment lost 3 bases and the V segment lost 7 bases, leaving 9 bases of the junction unmatched. CDR3 loop: CSGAGGIGKETQYF. CDR3 DNA: TGCAGCGGTGCGGGGGGGATTGGCAAAGAGACCCAGTACTTC. The whole variable domain, filled in from reference TRBV29-1 and TRBJ2-5, reads SAVISQKPSRDICQRGTSLTIQCQVDSQVTMMFWYRQQPGQSLTLIATANQGSEATYESGFVIDKFPISRPNLTFSTLTVSNMSPEDSSIYLCSGAGGIGKETQYFGPGTRLLVL.

This clonotype has ten or more counts. The chain has TRBV12-3 or TRBV12-4 and TRBJ2-3; 8 nucleotides align to TRBD2. J lost 4 bases, V lost 6 bases, and 18 bases had no gene match. The CDR3 runs 18 residues. Here the CDR3 DNA reads TGTGCCAGCAGGCGTATCCTCACCCTTAGCGGGGAACCAGATACGCAGTATTTT. This translates into CASRRILTLSGEPDTQYF.

This sequence joins TRBV12-3 or TRBV12-4 and TRBJ2-1; 12 bases match TRBD2. V shed 2 bases, J shed 6 bases, and the junction held 2 bases outside the gene matches. The CDR3 loop spans 15 amino acids. CDR3 sequence reads: CASSLMGLAGNEQFF. The CDR3 DNA follows: TGTGCCAGCAGTTTAATGGGACTAGCGGGCAATGAGCAGTTCTTC.

The sample holds many counts of this clonotype. V is TRBV2 and J is TRBJ2-1; D not certain. CDR1 and CDR2 from the germline V gene are SNHLY and FYNNEI. Trimming removed 1 base from V and 4 bases from J, with 14 bases in between. The length of the CDR3 is 16 residues. The CDR3 reads CASSEVESRSYNEQFF. The CDR3 DNA reads TGTGCCAGCAGTGAAGTGGAATCCCGTTCGTACAATGAGCAGTTCTTC.

This chain links TRBV12-3 or TRBV12-4 with TRBJ2-7; TRBD1 or TRBD2 may be the D gene (5 bases each). CDR3 length equals 18 residues. The V end lost 4 bases, the J end lost 4 bases, and 26 bases lay between the germline ends. For the CDR3, the DNA is TGTGCCAGCAGTTCGATTGCGCCGGGACCCCGGGGCAATTACGAGCAGTACTTC. Protein: CASSSIAPGPRGNYEQYF.

The chain carries TRBV19 and TRBJ2-6; D unclear. CDR3 length equals 13 residues. Germline values: CDR1 LNHDA, CDR2 SQIVND (reference sequence). Trimming took 10 bases from V and 4 from J, leaving 11 bases between them. The DNA of the CDR3 is TGTGCCACCCGCGTGTCGGGGGCCAACGTCCTGACTTTC. Its protein is CATRVSGANVLTF.

V usage is TRBV5-8 and J usage is TRBJ2-3, with D perhaps matching TRBD2 (6 bases). From germline, CDR1 is SGHTS and CDR2 YDEGEE. Trimming took off 7 bases at V and 0 bases at J, with 15 bases between the two ends. This CDR3 region has 15 residues. CDR3 bases: TGTGCCAGCCGGGAGTCAGCTGGAAGCACAGATACGCAGTATTTT. The encoded protein is CASRESAGSTDTQYF.

This sequence joins TRBV6-9 and TRBJ1-1; 8 bases are shared with TRBD1. Germline CDR1 MNHGY, CDR2 SVAAGI. The CDR3 totals 16 residues. After removal of 3 bases from V and 2 bases from J, the junction contained 8 bases not matched to a gene. For the CDR3, the DNA is TGTGCCAGCAGTTACAGGGGGCCCTCGACAAACACTGAAGCTTTCTTT. Residues: CASSYRGPSTNTEAFF.

This clonotype was recorded a few times. The rearrangement links TRBV6-1 to TRBJ2-7; TRBD1 agrees at 9 bases. CDR1 and CDR2 from the germline V gene are MNHNS and SASEGT. This CDR3 is 15 amino acids long. Trimming removed 6 bases from V and 2 bases from J; junction bases left unmatched: 8. For the CDR3, the DNA is TGTGCCAGCAGCGCCACAGGGGGCGGAACCTACGAGCAGTACTTC. Translation: CASSATGGGTYEQYF.

The chain is built from TRBV5-1 and TRBJ2-3; unclear D gene. The length of the CDR3 is 13 residues. CDR1 is SGHRS and CDR2 is YFSETQ in the germline V gene. V lost 4 bases and J lost 1, with 7 bases in between. DNA for the CDR3: TGCGCCAGCAGCGTGCAGGGCACAGATACGCAGTATTTT. As protein: CASSVQGTDTQYF.

The rearrangement uses TRBV6-2 or TRBV6-3 and TRBJ2-7, with D possibly TRBD2 on 6 matching bases. V gave up 5 bases and J gave up 0 bases, with 17 bases separating them. Germline CDR1 reads MNHEY; CDR2 reads SVGEGT. This CDR3 has 16 residues. This CDR3 reads CASSHWTGLSSYEQYF. The CDR3 nucleotides are TGTGCCAGCAGTCACTGGACGGGACTCTCCTCCTACGAGCAGTACTTC.

This clonotype came up many times. The chain employs TRBV20-1 and TRBJ1-1, with TRBD1 identical over 7 bases. The junction had 14 bases not matched to a gene; V was cut back by 3 bases and J by 10 bases. Germline V lookup: CDR1 DFQATT, CDR2 SNEGSKA (reference sequence). The CDR3 consists of 14 residues. CDR3 protein: CSASVQRGGTRAFF. The CDR3 DNA reads TGCAGTGCTAGTGTTCAAAGAGGGGGCACAAGAGCTTTCTTT.

This clonotype has at least ten counts. The rearrangement uses TRBV7-2 and TRBJ1-1, with D tentatively TRBD1 (6 bases). V lost 7 bases and J lost 1, with 10 bases in between. The CDR3 spans 13 residues. Germline assignment: CDR1 SGHTA and CDR2 FQGNSA. The CDR3, as DNA: TGTGCCAGCACCGGACAGCCGAACACTGAAGCTTTCTTT. Its protein is CASTGQPNTEAFF.

J is TRBJ1-2 and V is TRBV20-1; D is ambiguous. V dropped 3 bases and J dropped 3 bases, with 20 bases sitting between them. Germline loops: CDR1 DFQATT, CDR2 SNEGSKA (reference sequence). There are 16 residues in the CDR3. For the CDR3, the DNA is TGCAGTGCTAGCGGGATTATGCAGGTTCGAGACTATGGCTACACCTTC. Translated, it gives CSASGIMQVRDYGYTF.

Ten or more counts support this clonotype. The genes are TRBV7-8 and TRBJ2-1; 7 bases match TRBD1. The germline gives CDR1 SGHVS, CDR2 FQNEAQ. V shed 5 bases and J 7 bases; nucleotides not matched to a gene: 5. This CDR3 comprises 13 residues. The CDR3: CASSLGTVNEQFF. The DNA of the CDR3 is TGTGCCAGCAGCCTTGGGACAGTGAATGAGCAGTTCTTC. The full variable domain, with the rest looked up from reference TRBV7-8 and TRBJ2-1, is GAGVSQSPRYKVAKRGQDVALRCDPISGHVSLFWYQQALGQGPEFLTYFQNEAQLDKSGLPSDRFFAERPEGSVSTLKIQRTQQEDSAVYLCASSLGTVNEQFFGPGTRLTVL.

This clonotype was detected ten times or more. This rearrangement joins TRBV29-1 to TRBJ1-1; no clear D gene. This CDR3 has 11 residues. V was shortened by 3 bases and J by 2 bases, with 4 bases between the two germline ends. The germline V gene has CDR1 SQVTM and CDR2 ANQGSEA. CDR3 amino acids: CSVDGNTEAFF. The CDR3 region has the DNA TGCAGCGTTGATGGCAACACTGAAGCTTTCTTT.

This rearrangement joins TRBV5-1 to TRBJ2-2, with D tentatively TRBD1 or TRBD2 (5 bases each). V gave up 8 bases and J gave up 4 bases, with 18 bases separating them. CDR3 length: 15 amino acids. Germline CDR1 is SGHRS and CDR2 is YFSETQ. This chain's CDR3 is CASGDLSIGTGELFF. The CDR3 DNA follows: TGCGCCAGTGGGGACCTCAGTATAGGCACCGGGGAGCTGTTTTTT.

J is TRBJ1-4 and V is TRBV9; a weak D match, TRBD1 (5 bases). Germline loops: CDR1 SGDLS, CDR2 YYNGEE. V was cut by 1 base and J by 10 bases, with 17 bases left in between. The CDR3 contains 15 residues. The CDR3 here is CASSVSSGTQGKLFF. The CDR3 DNA follows: TGTGCCAGCAGCGTAAGTTCAGGGACCCAAGGAAAACTGTTTTTT.

The chain recombines TRBV2 with TRBJ2-7, with TRBD2 matching over 9 bases. The DNA end is a closer match to TRBJ2-1, so the J assignment may be wrong. This CDR3 has 15 residues. The germline CDR1 and CDR2 sequences are SNHLY and FYNNEI. DNA of the CDR3: TGTGCCAGCAACCTCCTAGCGGGACCTCGCAATGAGCAGTTCTTC. Translation: CASNLLAGPRNEQFF.

Only one count was recorded for this clonotype. A much bigger clone sits one base away, suggesting this may be a read error. The V and J genes are TRBV2 and TRBJ2-1; weak D call: TRBD2 (5 bases). This CDR3 has 14 residues. Looked up from germline, CDR1 is SNHLY and CDR2 is FYNNEI. The CDR3 DNA sequence: TGTGCCAGCAGATTCAGGACTTCCTACAATAAGCAGTTCTTC. This translates into CASRFRTSYNKQFF.

In its sample, this clonotype was seen many times. The gene calls are TRBV12-3 or TRBV12-4 and TRBJ2-5; 14 positions match TRBD2. The CDR3 spans 16 residues. J gave up 4 bases and V 5 bases, and 6 bases lay outside the gene matches. The CDR3 region is CASSPGLAGGRETQYF. CDR3 coding DNA: TGTGCCAGCAGTCCAGGACTAGCGGGAGGTCGAGAGACCCAGTACTTC.

This clonotype was seen a handful of times. This rearrangement joins TRBV28 to TRBJ1-1, with no clear D. V was cut by 5 bases and J by 10 bases, with 14 bases left in between. Germline V gives CDR1 MDHEN, CDR2 SYDVKM. This CDR3 contains 12 residues. Here the CDR3 reads CASSPPNLGAFF. As DNA, the CDR3 is TGTGCCAGCAGTCCTCCGAACCTGGGAGCTTTCTTT.